The 32 T cell receptor beta chains below all came from one sample that was sequenced in a study of T cell clones after liver transplantation. Some clones are missing from TCRdb's copy, which holds only in-frame ones; the method was immunoSEQ multiplex PCR. The data show some 61,000 clones, with more than 70% seen just once and 7.5% to 10% held by the top ten. The source material was CD4+ T cells from blood, sampled at the 22-month timepoint. The receptors originated from a human patient who received a liver transplant. The graft donor may have given rise to some T cells.

The rearrangement joins TRBV9 to TRBJ1-5, with D maybe TRBD1 (5 bases). The CDR3 runs to 13 residues. The germline CDR1 and CDR2 sequences are SGDLS and YYNGEE. V lost 5 bases and J 4 bases, leaving 10 bases between the germline ends. The CDR3 sequence is CASSPRDNQPQHF. Written as DNA, the CDR3 is TGTGCCAGCAGTCCCAGGGATAATCAGCCCCAGCATTTT.

This clone was found a few times. The rearrangement links TRBV18 to TRBJ1-5; no definite D call. The CDR3 extends over 15 amino acids. Trimming removed 3 bases from V and 3 bases from J, with 12 bases in between. Germline CDR1 and CDR2: KGHSH and LQKENI. The CDR3 DNA is TGTGCCAGCTCACCCGGGCCTCAGCTCAATCAGCCCCAGCATTTT. Its translation is CASSPGPQLNQPQHF.

In this sample, this clone turned up once. V and J are TRBV6-4 and TRBJ2-2; D is possibly TRBD1 or TRBD2 (5 bases each). V was clipped by 3 bases and J by 2 bases, with 10 bases between them. Germline CDR1 is MRHNA and CDR2 is SNTAGT. The CDR3 runs 15 residues. The CDR3 sequence is CASSDPGRNTGELFF. Written as DNA, the CDR3 is TGTGCCAGCAGTGATCCGGGACGAAACACCGGGGAGCTGTTTTTT.

This clone has a single count. This chain connects TRBV25-1 to TRBJ1-3; D call uncertain. In germline, CDR1 is MGHDK, CDR2 SYGVNS. The germline V and J ends were trimmed by 0 bases and 3 bases, with 0 bases remaining between them. The CDR3 runs to 12 residues. CDR3 nucleotides: TGTGCCAGCAGTGAATATGGAAACACCATATATTTT. This sequence encodes CASSEYGNTIYF.

The J gene is TRBJ2-1, the V gene TRBV7-2; no definite D call. Germline lookup yields CDR1 SGHTA and CDR2 FQGNSA. Trimming removed 5 bases from V and 2 bases from J, with 10 bases in between. The CDR3 is made up of 14 amino acids. The CDR3 DNA follows: TGTGCCAGCAGCCCAGATCGGACCTACAATGAGCAGTTCTTC. Its translation: CASSPDRTYNEQFF. Full variable domain (outside the CDR3, taken from reference TRBV7-2 and TRBJ2-1): GAGVSQSPSNKVTEKGKDVELRCDPISGHTALYWYRQSLGQGLEFLIYFQGNSAPDKSGLPSDRFSAERTGGSVSTLTIQRTQQEDSAVYLCASSPDRTYNEQFFGPGTRLTVL.

This clone has just a few counts. This rearrangement joins TRBV10-3 to TRBJ2-7; 7 bases map to TRBD1. The J segment lost 0 bases and the V segment lost 4 bases, leaving 6 bases of the junction unmatched. The germline gives CDR1 ENHRY, CDR2 SYGVKD. This CDR3 comprises 15 residues. CDR3 DNA sequence: TGTGCCATCAGTGGTTCGGACAGGAGCTCCTACGAGCAGTACTTC. Its protein product is CAISGSDRSSYEQYF.

This chain joins TRBV2 and TRBJ2-1; no definite D call. Trimming left V 7 bases short and J 7 bases short, with 8 bases between. Germline V gene data show CDR1 as SNHLY and CDR2 as FYNNEI. The length of the CDR3 is 11 residues. The CDR3 loop is CASTAANEQFF. The DNA for the CDR3 is TGTGCCAGCACCGCAGCGAATGAGCAGTTCTTC.

V usage is TRBV6-5 and J usage is TRBJ1-2, with D tentatively TRBD1 (5 bases). This CDR3 region has 13 residues. Trimming pared 7 bases from V and 4 bases from J, leaving 13 bases between. Germline V gene sequence: CDR1 MNHEY, CDR2 SVGAGI. This chain's CDR3 is CASKKGLSYGYTF. The DNA for the CDR3 is TGTGCCAGCAAGAAGGGACTGAGCTATGGCTACACCTTC.

The V and J genes are TRBV28 and TRBJ1-2; the D gene is possibly TRBD1 (6 bases). The CDR3 is made up of 14 amino acids. Per germline, CDR1 MDHEN and CDR2 SYDVKM. V was shortened by 7 bases and J by 6 bases, with 18 bases between the two germline ends. This CDR3 is CASTLTGGADGYTF. CDR3 bases: TGTGCCAGCACCCTGACGGGGGGGGCGGATGGCTACACCTTC.

J is TRBJ1-5 and V is TRBV2, with D possibly TRBD1 on 6 matching bases. The V end was cut by 6 bases, the J end by 0 bases, with 12 bases between. Germline loops: CDR1 SNHLY, CDR2 FYNNEI. The CDR3 contains 15 residues. CDR3 loop: CASSQGQDSNQPQHF. CDR3 in DNA: TGTGCCAGCAGCCAGGGGCAGGATAGCAATCAGCCCCAGCATTTT.

This clone was picked up one time. This chain links TRBV30 with TRBJ1-3, with 9 bases that match TRBD1. The CDR3 sequence is 16 residues long. Germline CDR1 and CDR2: GTSNPN and SVGIG (reference sequence). Losses at the gene ends were 1 base for V and 0 bases for J; bases not matched to a gene: 4. The CDR3 loop reads CAWSDTGGLSGNTIYF. The CDR3 DNA reads TGTGCCTGGAGTGATACAGGGGGCCTCTCTGGAAACACCATATATTTT.

The genes are TRBV5-1 and TRBJ2-5, with 7 nucleotides matching TRBD2. Germline V CDR1 and CDR2: SGHRS, YFSETQ. There are 14 residues in the CDR3. Trimming removed 0 bases from V and 3 bases from J; junction bases left unmatched: 2. The CDR3 DNA follows: TGCGCCAGCAGCTTGGTGCGGGGGAAAGAGACCCAGTACTTC. Translation: CASSLVRGKETQYF.

This rearrangement joins TRBV6-5 to TRBJ1-4; D is unresolved. Trimming removed 2 bases from V and 3 bases from J, with 10 bases in between. The CDR3 length is 15 residues. Germline-derived CDR1 and CDR2 are MNHEY and SVGAGI. This CDR3 is CASSYALGANEKLFF. DNA of the CDR3: TGTGCCAGCAGTTACGCACTTGGGGCTAATGAAAAACTGTTTTTT.

This clone turned up a few times. The chain carries TRBV6-1 and TRBJ1-5, with D unresolved. The CDR3 is made up of 14 amino acids. In germline, CDR1 is MNHNS, CDR2 SASEGT. V gave up 3 bases and J gave up 1 base, with 7 bases separating them. This chain's CDR3 is CASSDSLSNQPQHF. The CDR3 coding sequence is TGTGCCAGCAGTGACAGCCTCAGCAATCAGCCCCAGCATTTT.

The CDR3 nucleotides are TGTGCCAGCAGCTTCACGGTAGCGGCCCCTTCCTACGAGCAGTACTTC. This gives the protein CASSFTVAAPSYEQYF. The V gene is TRBV13, the J gene TRBJ2-7; tentatively, D is TRBD2 (6 bases). Deletions cut 3 bases from V and 1 base from J, with 16 bases between. Germline V lookup: CDR1 PRHDT, CDR2 FYEKMQ (reference sequence). This CDR3 has 16 amino acids.

The chain couples TRBV7-9 to TRBJ2-2, with D possibly being TRBD1 or TRBD2 (5 bases each). Germline CDR1 reads SEHNR; CDR2 reads FQNEAQ (reference sequence). The CDR3 contains 15 residues. V was shortened by 10 bases and J by 6 bases, with 21 bases between the two germline ends. The CDR3 region has the DNA TGTGCCACCAACGACGGTGGCAGGGACGCCGGGGAGCTGTTTTTT. Protein: CATNDGGRDAGELFF.

V gene TRBV29-1 combines with J gene TRBJ1-4, with D possibly being TRBD1 (5 bases). The CDR3 has 11 residues. Germline CDR1 and CDR2: SQVTM and ANQGSEA. The V gene lost 3 bases and the J gene lost 10 bases, with 9 bases spanning the gap. CDR3 nucleotides: TGCAGCGTTGAGGAGGGGCGAAAACTGTTTTTT. The encoded protein is CSVEEGRKLFF. The full variable domain, completed using reference TRBV29-1 and TRBJ1-4, is SAVISQKPSRDICQRGTSLTIQCQVDSQVTMMFWYRQQPGQSLTLIATANQGSEATYESGFVIDKFPISRPNLTFSTLTVSNMSPEDSSIYLCSVEEGRKLFFGSGTQLSVL.

In its sample, this clone was seen once. The V call is TRBV2, the J call TRBJ1-3, with TRBD1 matching over 8 bases. CDR3 size: 14 residues. With V trimmed by 7 bases and J by 4 bases, 6 bases remained unmatched. Germline values: CDR1 SNHLY, CDR2 FYNNEI. CDR3 DNA: TGTGCCAGCACCAACAGGGGGGTCGGAAACACCATATATTTT. Translation: CASTNRGVGNTIYF.

The chain combines TRBV19 with TRBJ1-2; the D gene is possibly TRBD1 (6 bases). CDR1 is LNHDA, CDR2 SQIVND, per germline (reference sequence). The CDR3 consists of 14 residues. Between the trimmed V and J ends, which lost 3 bases and 3 bases, there was a span of 11 bases. The CDR3 region is CASSIFPGDYGYTF. CDR3 bases: TGTGCCAGTAGTATCTTTCCAGGGGACTATGGCTACACCTTC.

This clone was detected only once. The chain carries TRBV11-2 and TRBJ2-7; D may be TRBD1 (6 bases). CDR3 length: 13 amino acids. Per germline, CDR1 SGHAT and CDR2 FQNNGV. V was trimmed by 5 bases and J by 4 bases, leaving 12 bases between them. CDR3 in DNA: TGTGCCAGCAGCCCGGACAGAACTTACGAGCAGTACTTC. Amino acid sequence: CASSPDRTYEQYF.

The chain couples TRBV6-1 to TRBJ2-7; the match to TRBD1 covers 11 bases. The CDR3 loop spans 12 amino acids. CDR1 is MNHNS and CDR2 is SASEGT in the germline V gene. Trimming at V came to 8 bases and at J to 4 bases, leaving 1 base not matched to a gene. CDR3 bases: TGTGCCAGCCGGGACAGGGGGTACGAGCAGTACTTC. As protein: CASRDRGYEQYF.

The chain carries TRBV6-5 and TRBJ2-7, with 8 bases identical to TRBD1. The CDR3 spans 13 residues. Per the germline V gene, CDR1 is MNHEY and CDR2 is SVGAGI. V shed 2 bases and J 5 bases; nucleotides not matched to a gene: 2. CDR3 sequence: CASSYADRDEQYF. In DNA, the CDR3 is TGTGCCAGCAGTTACGCGGACAGGGACGAGCAGTACTTC.

The DNA of the CDR3 is TGTGCCAGCAGTCCCGCGAACACCGGGGAGCTGTTTTTT. It specifies CASSPANTGELFF. V usage is TRBV28 and J usage is TRBJ2-2; D gene ambiguous. This CDR3 comprises 13 residues. V was trimmed by 5 bases and J by 0 bases, leaving 4 bases between them. Germline V gives CDR1 MDHEN, CDR2 SYDVKM.

Only a few counts were recorded for this clone. This chain links TRBV12-5 with TRBJ2-1, with D perhaps TRBD2 (6 bases). The CDR3 is made up of 14 amino acids. Germline V lookup: CDR1 LGHNT, CDR2 FRNRAP. Between the trimmed V and J ends, which lost 1 base and 5 bases, there was a span of 9 bases. The CDR3 nucleotides are TGTGCTAGTGGTTTGGCGGGGGAGAACAATGAGCAGTTCTTC. It encodes CASGLAGENNEQFF.

This clone is a singleton in its sample. J is TRBJ2-7 and V is TRBV6-4; the D gene could be TRBD1 or TRBD2 (5 bases each). V was cut by 7 bases and J by 0 bases, with 10 bases left in between. The length of the CDR3 is 13 residues. Germline V CDR1 and CDR2: MRHNA, SNTAGT. DNA for the CDR3: TGTGCCAGCACGAGGGGATCCTCCTACGAGCAGTACTTC. This translates into CASTRGSSYEQYF.

This clone is a singleton in its sample. V is TRBV23-1 and J is TRBJ2-2, with no clear D. TRBV23-1 is assigned to the ORF class and has an uncertain function. V shed 2 bases and J shed 2 bases, with 9 bases lying between them. The CDR3 is 15 residues long. CDR3 in DNA: TGCGCCAGCAGTCAAGGCAGATCCAACACCGGGGAGCTGTTTTTT. Encoded protein: CASSQGRSNTGELFF.

This clone was seen a few times. This sequence joins TRBV5-1 and TRBJ2-7; D gene uncertain. V gave up 7 bases and J gave up 5 bases, with 19 bases separating them. This CDR3 is 14 amino acids long. Germline loops: CDR1 SGHRS, CDR2 YFSETQ. Here the CDR3 DNA reads TGCGCCAGCTGCCCCGGTGACCGACCGGACGAGCAGTACTTC. Protein sequence: CASCPGDRPDEQYF.

The CDR3 spells CASSLVLASYEQYF. CDR3 coding DNA: TGCGCCAGCAGCTTGGTTCTAGCCTCCTACGAGCAGTACTTC. This chain links TRBV5-1 with TRBJ2-7; D may be TRBD2 (5 bases). The V end lost 0 bases, the J end lost 0 bases, and 7 bases lay between the germline ends. The CDR3 has 14 amino acids. Germline V gives CDR1 SGHRS, CDR2 YFSETQ.

This clone has a handful of counts. The chain recombines TRBV7-2 with TRBJ2-7; D is unclear. Trimming took off 1 base at V and 2 bases at J, with 9 bases between the two ends. Germline CDR1 and CDR2: SGHTA and FQGNSA. The CDR3 has 14 residues. As DNA, the CDR3 is TGTGCCAGCAGCTTAGGGGTAGTCCCCTACGAGCAGTACTTC. This encodes CASSLGVVPYEQYF.

The V call is TRBV7-8, the J call TRBJ2-4; D assignment may be TRBD1 or TRBD2 (5 bases each). In germline, CDR1 is SGHVS, CDR2 FQNEAQ. The CDR3 is 15 amino acids. Deletions cut 2 bases from V and 2 bases from J, with 10 bases between. CDR3 protein: CASSLRRETKNIQYF. In nucleotides, the CDR3 is TGTGCCAGCAGCTTACGCAGGGAGACCAAAAACATTCAGTACTTC.

This chain uses TRBV19 with TRBJ2-4; maybe TRBD1 (6 bases). There are 16 residues in the CDR3. Trimming stripped 4 bases from V and 3 bases from J, with 16 bases between. Germline CDR1 LNHDA, CDR2 SQIVND (reference sequence). The CDR3 nucleotides are TGTGCCAGTAGTACAACCGGGACACCGAGCAAAAACATTCAGTACTTC. It is translated as CASSTTGTPSKNIQYF.

This clone came up a few times. The chain links TRBV19 to TRBJ2-5; 13 bases line up with TRBD2. CDR1 is LNHDA, CDR2 SQIVND, per germline (reference sequence). This CDR3 spans 16 amino acids. The V gene end was trimmed by 5 bases and the J gene end by 5 bases; junction bases not matched to a gene: 8. The CDR3 nucleotides read TGTGCCAGTAGTGTTACTAGCGGGGGGGCTACGGAGACCCAGTACTTC. Protein sequence: CASSVTSGGATETQYF. Together with reference TRBV19 and TRBJ2-5, the CDR3 gives the full variable domain: DGGITQSPKYLFRKEGQNVTLSCEQNLNHDAMYWYRQDPGQGLRLIYYSQIVNDFQKGDIAEGYSVSREKKESFPLTVTSAQKNPTAFYLCASSVTSGGATETQYFGPGTRLLVL.